The TCR beta chain under discussion was sequenced for a study of radiotherapy plus CTLA-4 blockade in lung cancer. Overall study results and limits: Interferon-beta and early blood T cell clone dynamics reportedly predicted response best.

To note about this clone: No antigen is known for it.

The method was immunoSEQ multiplex PCR; TCRdb's version includes in-frame clones alone and lacks a portion of them. The table has about 80,000 clones, about 90% seen once. The V end was cut by 3 bases, the J end by 6 bases, with 17 bases between. The CDR3 runs to 16 residues. Germline V gene sequence: CDR1 LGHNA, CDR2 YNFKEQ. The receptor was isolated from a human donor with non-small cell lung cancer who had a partial response to radiotherapy plus ipilimumab. The input for sequencing was peripheral blood, taken from a patient treated with radiotherapy plus ipilimumab. The rearrangement links TRBV4-2 to TRBJ2-2, with D perhaps TRBD2 (6 bases). The CDR3 DNA reads TGTGCCAGCAGCCACCTACTAGACCCGGGGGCCGGGGAGCTGTTTTTT. Its translation: CASSHLLDPGAGELFF.